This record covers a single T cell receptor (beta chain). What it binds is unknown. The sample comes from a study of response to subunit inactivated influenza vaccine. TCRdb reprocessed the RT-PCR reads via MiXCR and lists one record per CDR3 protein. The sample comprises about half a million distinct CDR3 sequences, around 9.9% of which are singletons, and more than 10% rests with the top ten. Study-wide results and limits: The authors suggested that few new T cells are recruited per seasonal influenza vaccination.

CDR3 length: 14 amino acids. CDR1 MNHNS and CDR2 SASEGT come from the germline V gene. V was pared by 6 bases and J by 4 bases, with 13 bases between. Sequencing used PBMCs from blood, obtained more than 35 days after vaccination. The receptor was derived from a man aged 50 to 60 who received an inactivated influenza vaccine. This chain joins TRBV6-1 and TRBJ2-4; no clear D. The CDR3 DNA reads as TGTGCCAGCAGCATCCGGAACGAGAAAAACATTCAGTACTTC. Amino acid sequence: CASSIRNEKNIQYF.